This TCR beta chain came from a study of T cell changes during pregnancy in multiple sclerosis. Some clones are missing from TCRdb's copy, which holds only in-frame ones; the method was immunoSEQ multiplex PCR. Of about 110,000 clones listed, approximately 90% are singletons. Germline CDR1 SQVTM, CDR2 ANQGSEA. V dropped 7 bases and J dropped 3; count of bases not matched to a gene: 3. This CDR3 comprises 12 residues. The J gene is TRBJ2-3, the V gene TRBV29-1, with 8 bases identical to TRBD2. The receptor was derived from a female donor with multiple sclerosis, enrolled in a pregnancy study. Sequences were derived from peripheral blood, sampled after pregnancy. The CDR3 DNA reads TGCAGCGCCGGACTAGCAACAGATACGCAGTATTTT. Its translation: CSAGLATDTQYF.